This T cell receptor (beta chain) was observed in a study of long-term antiretroviral therapy in people with HIV. Running of the v3.0 immunoSEQ assay took place at survey level. Per-sample targets for sequencing were 40,000-50,000 T-cell genomes. The protocol was immunoSEQ multiplex PCR, while the TCRdb copy is restricted to in-frame clones and leaves out a portion. The sample consists of more than 6,000 clones, 74% of them appearing once. To note about this clone: Antigen unknown. At one end, the junction sequence differs from germline, possibly due to a read error.

The study, taken as a whole, reports: In samples taken after ART, diversity increased but remained below transplant donor control levels. When set beside controls, HIV repertoires had CDR3 length ranges that were narrower.

Treatment for every participant with HIV took place in the United States. This clonotype originated in a man between 18 and 29 years old with HIV. The input for sequencing was unsorted PBMCs, taken 0.1 years before starting antiretroviral therapy.

The CDR3 spells CASSSPTKPPVDGTDTQYF. The CDR3 DNA reads TGTGCTAGCAGCTCACCAACTAAACCCCCCGTGGATGGCACAGATACGCAGTATTTT. This rearrangement joins TRBV7-7 to TRBJ2-3; D gene uncertain. The CDR3 is 19 amino acids. Germline V gene lookup returns CDR1 SSHAT and CDR2 FNYEAQ (reference sequence).